A selection of T cell receptor beta chains follows, all from one sample in a study of blood T cell repertoires in COVID-19. Data came from immunoSEQ multiplex PCR; TCRdb stores just in-frame clones and leaves some out. The sample has 80,000 or so clones, about 89% seen once. The sequenced sample consisted of peripheral blood. These receptors were taken from a woman in her sixties or seventies with acute or convalescent COVID-19. The CDR3 runs from the conserved cysteine through the conserved F or W. D genes are given only for firm matches. The listing skips clone size in some rows; elsewhere it reads once, few, many or a size class.

D gene,J gene,clone size,V gene,CDR3 protein,CDR3 DNA
NA,TRBJ2-1,NA,TRBV5-1,CASSLVSTYNEQFF,TGCGCCAGCAGCTTGGTCAGTACCTACAATGAGCAGTTCTTC
TRBD1,TRBJ2-2,NA,TRBV9,CASSVRTGGAGGELFF,TGTGCCAGCAGCGTCCGGACAGGGGGCGCGGGCGGGGAGCTGTTTTTT
NA,TRBJ2-2,few,TRBV5-5,CASSLSRFANTGELFF,TGTGCCAGCAGCTTGAGCCGGTTCGCGAACACCGGGGAGCTGTTTTTT
NA,TRBJ2-7,NA,TRBV24-1,CATSDPTSPGGNEQYF,TGTGCCACCAGTGATCCAACTTCACCCGGGGGAAACGAGCAGTACTTC
TRBD2,TRBJ2-5,NA,TRBV27,CASSLSIRGEETQYF,TGTGCCAGCAGTTTATCGATTCGGGGGGAAGAGACCCAGTACTTC
NA,TRBJ2-1,NA,TRBV12-3/TRBV12-4,CASKLGRYNEQFF,TGTGCCAGCAAGCTGGGCCGTTACAATGAGCAGTTCTTC
NA,TRBJ1-1,NA,TRBV27,CASRPTWLRNTEAFF,TGTGCCAGCAGACCGACTTGGCTCAGAAACACTGAAGCTTTCTTT
NA,TRBJ1-2,NA,TRBV12-3/TRBV12-4,CASSSRVAGYTF,TGTGCCAGCAGTTCCAGGGTGGCTGGATACACCTTC
NA,TRBJ1-1,NA,TRBV28,CASSLGRGRNTEAFF,TGTGCCAGCAGTTTAGGCAGGGGTCGAAACACTGAAGCTTTCTTT
NA,TRBJ2-3,NA,TRBV23-1,CASSHNTWPSTDTQYF,TGCGCCAGCAGTCACAACACCTGGCCTAGCACAGATACGCAGTATTTT
NA,TRBJ1-1,NA,TRBV10-3,CAISDQIGRTEAFF,TGTGCCATCAGTGATCAAATAGGGAGGACTGAAGCTTTCTTT
NA,TRBJ2-3,NA,TRBV18,CASSPGHPKDTQYF,TGTGCCAGCTCACCGGGACACCCGAAGGATACGCAGTATTTT
NA,TRBJ2-2,NA,TRBV12-5,CASVRDTGELFF,TGTGCTAGTGTCCGAGACACCGGGGAGCTGTTTTTT
TRBD1,TRBJ1-6,NA,TRBV4-2,CASSPGQGESSYNSPLHF,TGTGCCAGCAGCCCAGGACAGGGCGAGAGCTCCTATAATTCACCCCTCCACTTT
NA,TRBJ1-1,few,TRBV6-2/TRBV6-3,CASSRGNTEAFF,TGTGCCAGCAGTCGGGGGAACACTGAAGCTTTCTTT
TRBD1,TRBJ1-2,NA,TRBV18,CASSPPKGAYGYTF,TGTGCCAGCTCACCCCCTAAGGGGGCTTATGGCTACACCTTC
NA,TRBJ2-7,once,TRBV21-1,CASSKKGGFSYEQYF,TGTGCCAGCAGCAAAAAAGGAGGGTTCTCCTACGAGCAGTACTTC
NA,TRBJ1-2,NA,TRBV28,CASSFGGKSYGYTF,TGTGCCAGCAGTTTTGGAGGGAAGTCCTATGGCTACACCTTC
NA,TRBJ1-2,NA,TRBV2,CASIGSEAPSPLAGYTF,TGTGCCAGCATCGGATCAGAGGCTCCAAGCCCTCTAGCGGGCTACACCTTC
NA,TRBJ2-1,NA,TRBV7-2,CASIRGPGVYNEQFF,TGTGCCAGCATCCGGGGCCCAGGGGTCTACAATGAGCAGTTCTTC
NA,TRBJ2-2,NA,TRBV7-9,CASSSYTGELFF,TGTGCCAGCAGCTCCTACACCGGGGAGCTGTTTTTT
TRBD1,TRBJ1-1,NA,TRBV28,CASIRGRDTEAFF,TGTGCCAGCATCAGGGGGCGGGACACTGAAGCTTTCTTT
NA,TRBJ2-7,NA,TRBV19,CASNEGGRGIYEQYF,TGTGCCAGTAATGAGGGAGGACGCGGAATTTACGAGCAGTACTTC
TRBD1,TRBJ2-2,NA,TRBV5-1,CASSFGQVVTNTGELFF,TGCGCCAGCAGCTTTGGACAGGTAGTTACGAACACCGGGGAGCTGTTTTTT
NA,TRBJ1-1,NA,TRBV4-3,CASSQELITNTEAFF,TGCGCCAGCAGCCAAGAGCTAATCACGAACACTGAAGCTTTCTTT
TRBD1,TRBJ1-2,NA,TRBV7-2,CASSLGDRLYGYTF,TGTGCCAGCAGCTTAGGGGACAGGCTCTATGGCTACACCTTC